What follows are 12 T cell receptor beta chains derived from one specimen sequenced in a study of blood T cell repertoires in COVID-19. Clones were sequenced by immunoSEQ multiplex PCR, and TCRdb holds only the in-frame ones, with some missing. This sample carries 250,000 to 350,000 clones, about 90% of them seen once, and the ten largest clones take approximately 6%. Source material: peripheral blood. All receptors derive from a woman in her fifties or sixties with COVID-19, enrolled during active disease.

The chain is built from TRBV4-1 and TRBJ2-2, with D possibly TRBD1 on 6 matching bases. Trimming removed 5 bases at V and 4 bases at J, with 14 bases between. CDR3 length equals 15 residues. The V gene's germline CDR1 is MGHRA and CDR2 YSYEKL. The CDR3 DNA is TGCGCCAGCAGCTTCCGACAGGTCGTCACCGGGGAGCTGTTTTTT. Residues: CASSFRQVVTGELFF.

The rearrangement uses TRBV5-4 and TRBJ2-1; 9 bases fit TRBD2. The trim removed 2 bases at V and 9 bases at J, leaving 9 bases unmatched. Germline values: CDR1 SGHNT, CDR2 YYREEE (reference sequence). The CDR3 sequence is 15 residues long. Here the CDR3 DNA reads TGTGCCAGCAGCTTAGCGGGAGGTACGGGGCGTGAGCAGTTCTTC. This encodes CASSLAGGTGREQFF.

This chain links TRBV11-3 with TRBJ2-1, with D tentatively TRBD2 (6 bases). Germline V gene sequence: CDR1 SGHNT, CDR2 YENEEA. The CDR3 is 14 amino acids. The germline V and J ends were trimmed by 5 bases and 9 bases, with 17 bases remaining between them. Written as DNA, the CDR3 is TGTGCCAGCAGCGACGGCGGGACGGTCACTGAGCAGTTCTTC. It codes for CASSDGGTVTEQFF.

The CDR3 sequence: CASSSPGQGAIGPSGANVLTF. CDR3 nucleotide sequence: TGTGCCAGCAGTTCCCCGGGACAGGGGGCGATAGGGCCGTCTGGGGCCAACGTCCTGACTTTC. The chain employs TRBV28 and TRBJ2-6, with TRBD1 identical over 12 bases. CDR3 length: 21 amino acids. V was clipped by 4 bases and J by 1 base; unmatched bases: 14. Germline V gene data show CDR1 as MDHEN and CDR2 as SYDVKM.

The CDR3 region has the DNA TGCGCCAGCAGCCACCCAGGACTAGCGGGAGGTCCAGACGTGGATACGCAGTATTTT. Translated: CASSHPGLAGGPDVDTQYF. The gene calls are TRBV4-1 and TRBJ2-3; 14 bases align to TRBD2. The CDR3 totals 19 residues. Germline lookup yields CDR1 MGHRA and CDR2 YSYEKL. The ends lost 3 bases at V and 6 bases at J; junction bases unmatched: 14.

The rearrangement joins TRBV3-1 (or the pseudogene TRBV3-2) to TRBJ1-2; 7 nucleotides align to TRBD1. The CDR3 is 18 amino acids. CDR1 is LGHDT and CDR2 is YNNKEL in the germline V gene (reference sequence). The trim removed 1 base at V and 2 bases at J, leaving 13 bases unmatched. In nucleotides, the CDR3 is TGTGCCAGCAGCCAAGTACTGGGACAGTCCGCTTTAAACTATGGCTACACCTTC. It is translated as CASSQVLGQSALNYGYTF.

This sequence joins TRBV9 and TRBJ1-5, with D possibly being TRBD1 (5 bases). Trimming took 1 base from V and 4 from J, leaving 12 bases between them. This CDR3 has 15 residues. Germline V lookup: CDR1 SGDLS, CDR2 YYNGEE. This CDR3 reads CASSVSTGGNQPQHF. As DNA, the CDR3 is TGTGCCAGCAGCGTATCGACCGGGGGAAATCAGCCCCAGCATTTT. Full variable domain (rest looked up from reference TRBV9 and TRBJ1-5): DSGVTQTPKHLITATGQRVTLRCSPRSGDLSVYWYQQSLDQGLQFLIQYYNGEERAKGNILERFSAQQFPDLHSELNLSSLELGDSALYFCASSVSTGGNQPQHFGDGTRLSIL.

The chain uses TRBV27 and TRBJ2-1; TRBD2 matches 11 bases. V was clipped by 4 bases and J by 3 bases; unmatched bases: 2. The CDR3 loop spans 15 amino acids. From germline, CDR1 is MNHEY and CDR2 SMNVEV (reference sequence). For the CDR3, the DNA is TGTGCCAGCAGTTCCGGACTAGCGGGCTACAATGAGCAGTTCTTC. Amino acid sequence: CASSSGLAGYNEQFF.

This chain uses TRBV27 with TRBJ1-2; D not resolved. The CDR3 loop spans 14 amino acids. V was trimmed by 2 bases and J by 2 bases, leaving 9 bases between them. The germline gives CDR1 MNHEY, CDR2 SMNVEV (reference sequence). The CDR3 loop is CASSLNGLNYGYTF. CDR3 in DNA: TGTGCCAGCAGTTTAAACGGTTTAAACTATGGCTACACCTTC.

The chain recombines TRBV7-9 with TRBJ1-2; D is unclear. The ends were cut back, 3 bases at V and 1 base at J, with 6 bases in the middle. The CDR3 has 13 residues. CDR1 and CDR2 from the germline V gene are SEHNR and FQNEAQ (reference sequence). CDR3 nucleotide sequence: TGTGCCAGCAGCTTTGCAGTTAACTATGGCTACACCTTC. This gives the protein CASSFAVNYGYTF.

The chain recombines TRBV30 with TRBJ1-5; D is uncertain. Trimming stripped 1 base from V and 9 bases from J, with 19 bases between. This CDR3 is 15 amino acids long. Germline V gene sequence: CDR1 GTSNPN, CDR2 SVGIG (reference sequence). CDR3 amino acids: CAWSGKRPQDGPQHF. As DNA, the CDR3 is TGTGCCTGGAGTGGAAAAAGGCCTCAGGATGGGCCCCAGCATTTT.

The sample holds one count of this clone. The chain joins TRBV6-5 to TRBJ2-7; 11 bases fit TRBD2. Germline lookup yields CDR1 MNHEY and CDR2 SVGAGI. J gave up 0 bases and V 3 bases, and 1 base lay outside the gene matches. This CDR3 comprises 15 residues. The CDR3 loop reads CASSYTSGSSYEQYF. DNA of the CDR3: TGTGCCAGCAGTTATACTAGCGGGAGCTCCTACGAGCAGTACTTC.